This TCR beta chain came from a study of T cell responses to AZD1222 COVID-19 vaccine. General study points: Per reports, nearly half of all spike-specific TCRs target regions that are unmutated in variants. Mostly white British, mostly female donors; authors suggested clonal diversity may be underestimated.

The protocol was immunoSEQ multiplex PCR, while the TCRdb copy is restricted to in-frame clones and leaves out a portion. The sample lists roughly 110,000 clones; 90% were seen once. Second-dose recipients at about 4 or about 12 weeks were treated as one pooled group. V was pared by 4 bases and J by 7 bases, with 9 bases of the junction left unmatched. CDR1 is SGHNT and CDR2 is YYREEE in the germline V gene (reference sequence). The CDR3 contains 15 residues. As concerns this clone: Its antigen is not known.

The TCR comes from an adult who received the AZD1222 COVID-19 vaccine. The V call is TRBV5-4, the J call TRBJ2-1; 9 bases are shared with TRBD2. Sample: peripheral blood, taken 28 days after the second AZD1222 dose. Written as DNA, the CDR3 is TGTGCCAGCAGCCGGATCAGCGGGGGGAGTAATGAGCAGTTCTTC. Protein: CASSRISGGSNEQFF.